Listed below are T cell receptor beta chains from one sample, sequenced in a study of T cells in Graves' hyperthyroidism and ophthalmopathy. A single record per CDR3 protein comes from TCRdb applying MiXCR to the multiplex PCR reads. Of roughly 500,000 distinct CDR3 sequences in the sample, under 25% were seen once. The sample comprised blood. Every receptor here comes from a woman between 65 and 79 years old with Graves' ophthalmopathy. Both conserved end residues are trimmed from each CDR3. Clone sizes are given selectively: once, few, many, or a class where the clone is expanded.

v_call: TRBV7-3; j_call: TRBJ2-1; clone_size: few; cdr3_aa: ASSTRTRPDEQF
v_call: TRBV7-6; j_call: TRBJ2-2; clone_size: many; cdr3_aa: ASSLGFTGELF
v_call: TRBV5-5; j_call: TRBJ1-2; clone_size: few; cdr3_aa: ASSSIDSYGYT
v_call: TRBV4-2; j_call: TRBJ2-2; clone_size: few; cdr3_aa: ASSLDPSGSSGELF
v_call: TRBV9; j_call: TRBJ2-1; clone_size: few; cdr3_aa: ASSAGAGGGNEQF
v_call: TRBV7-2; j_call: TRBJ1-2; clone_size: NA; cdr3_aa: ASSRIGTASNYGYT
v_call: TRBV7-9; j_call: TRBJ1-1; clone_size: few; cdr3_aa: ASSLARGGTEAF
v_call: TRBV18; j_call: TRBJ1-2; clone_size: few; cdr3_aa: ASSPGTGSNYGYT
v_call: TRBV7-9; j_call: TRBJ2-3; clone_size: NA; cdr3_aa: ASSLSSGITDTQY
v_call: TRBV11-1; j_call: TRBJ2-7; clone_size: many; cdr3_aa: ASSLAPGINWNEQY